This entry lists 32 T cell receptor beta chains sequenced from one sample in a study of regulatory T cells in long-lasting Graves disease. Specified time point: persistent/refractory GD, antithyroid drugs over 5 years with positive TRAb. There was RNA extracted from PBMCs, and the TCR library was made from it. The TCR beta library used iRepertoire HTBI primers with Arm-PCR amplification of CDR3. Via MiXCR, TCRdb re-called the multiplex PCR reads, giving one row per CDR3 protein. The sample holds 400,000 or so distinct CDR3 sequences, less than 25% seen once. Material: peripheral blood mononuclear cells (PBMCs), obtained when the disease was refractory, from a patient treated with antithyroid drugs. These TCRs come from a female donor with Graves disease.

This CDR3 reads CASSLEGGLANTEAFF. CDR3 nucleotides: TGTGCCAGCAGCTTGGAAGGGGGCCTTGCGAACACTGAAGCTTTCTTT. The gene calls are TRBV7-3 and TRBJ1-1; 7 positions match TRBD1. Trimming took 3 bases from V and 1 from J; bases not matched to a gene: 8. Germline V gene data show CDR1 as SGHTA and CDR2 as FQGTGA. This CDR3 comprises 16 residues.

The V gene is TRBV5-1, the J gene TRBJ2-3, with 10 bases lining up with TRBD2. Germline CDR1 SGHRS, CDR2 YFSETQ. This CDR3 has 17 amino acids. The V segment lost 0 bases and the J segment 2 bases; nucleotides outside the gene matches: 6. The CDR3 sequence: CASSLDLAGDLTDTQYF. CDR3 coding DNA: TGCGCCAGCAGCTTGGATCTAGCGGGAGATCTCACAGATACGCAGTATTTT.

This clonotype has just a few counts. The rearrangement joins TRBV20-1 to TRBJ1-2; 12 nucleotides agree with TRBD1. V dropped 1 base and J dropped 7; count of bases not matched to a gene: 7. Germline CDR1 is DFQATT and CDR2 is SNEGSKA (reference sequence). This CDR3 is 15 amino acids long. CDR3 coding DNA: TGCAGTGCTAGAGTTCCCCGGGACAGGGGGCTTGGCTACACCTTC. It encodes CSARVPRDRGLGYTF.

A few counts support this clonotype. The chain has TRBV19 and TRBJ1-5; D call uncertain. V lost 3 bases, J lost 4 bases, and 13 bases lay in between. This CDR3 region has 15 residues. Germline V gene sequence: CDR1 LNHDA, CDR2 SQIVND (reference sequence). CDR3 residues: CASSIVTETNQPQHF. In DNA form, the CDR3 reads TGTGCCAGTAGTATTGTGACGGAGACTAATCAGCCCCAGCATTTT.

This clonotype has ten or more counts. The rearrangement uses TRBV12-3 or TRBV12-4 and TRBJ1-2; TRBD1 agrees at 10 bases. The CDR3 has 15 amino acids. Losses at the gene ends were 3 bases for V and 8 bases for J; bases not matched to a gene: 9. The CDR3 nucleotides are TGTGCCAGCAGTTTCTTAGGGACAGGGGTATTCGGCTACACCTTC. Translated, it gives CASSFLGTGVFGYTF.

This clonotype was recorded many times. This chain uses TRBV11-2 with TRBJ2-7, with TRBD2 matching over 10 bases. V was pared by 3 bases and J by 9 bases, with 5 bases of the junction left unmatched. The CDR3 is 13 residues long. CDR1 and CDR2 (germline): SGHAT, FQNNGV. The CDR3 region is CASSLVLAGSQYF. The CDR3 coding sequence is TGTGCCAGCAGCTTGGTACTAGCGGGATCGCAGTACTTC.

This clonotype was observed a few times. The V call is TRBV20-1, the J call TRBJ2-5; TRBD1 or TRBD2 may be the D gene (7 bases each). Germline V gene data show CDR1 as DFQATT and CDR2 as SNEGSKA (reference sequence). Trimming cost V 3 bases and J 4 bases, with 21 bases left between them. This CDR3 region has 16 residues. The CDR3 reads CSARERGREQLETQYF. Written as DNA, the CDR3 is TGCAGTGCTAGGGAGAGGGGGCGGGAGCAGTTAGAGACCCAGTACTTC.

This clonotype was seen many times. The rearrangement uses TRBV7-2 and TRBJ1-2; D ambiguous. The V end was cut by 0 bases, the J end by 2 bases, with 4 bases between. The CDR3 is made up of 13 amino acids. Germline V gene lookup returns CDR1 SGHTA and CDR2 FQGNSA. The CDR3 bases are TGTGCCAGCAGCTTAGCAGAGAACTATGGCTACACCTTC. Amino acid sequence: CASSLAENYGYTF.

This clonotype came up many times. The chain has TRBV2 and TRBJ2-4, with D perhaps matching TRBD2 (5 bases). This CDR3 is 15 amino acids long. The V gene lost 1 base and the J gene lost 11 bases, with 18 bases spanning the gap. Germline V gene data show CDR1 as SNHLY and CDR2 as FYNNEI. The CDR3 bases are TGTGCCAGCAGTGAAGACGGGGTTCCCGTAACTGTTCAGTACTTC. It yields the protein CASSEDGVPVTVQYF.

The table lists this clonotype with a few counts. The chain combines TRBV24-1 with TRBJ2-5, with 10 bases matching TRBD1. CDR3 length equals 15 residues. V trimming: 4 bases; J trimming: 5 bases; junction bases outside the gene matches: 6. CDR1 is KGHDR and CDR2 is SFDVKD in the germline V gene. The CDR3 reads CATSDRDRGPETQYF. The DNA of the CDR3 is TGTGCCACCAGTGACCGCGACAGGGGGCCTGAGACCCAGTACTTC.

Many counts were recorded for this clonotype. The V and J genes are TRBV7-9 and TRBJ1-2, with D tentatively TRBD1 (5 bases). V was trimmed by 3 bases and J by 5 bases, leaving 13 bases between them. From germline, CDR1 is SEHNR and CDR2 FQNEAQ (reference sequence). There are 14 residues in the CDR3. CDR3 amino acids: CASSFSGSLYGYTF. CDR3 sequence (DNA): TGTGCCAGCAGCTTTTCAGGGTCTCTGTATGGCTACACCTTC.

This clonotype was counted between two and nine times. DNA for the CDR3: TGTGCCAGCAGTCCTGACCCGACAGGGCCCACTGAAGCTTTCTTT. Translation gives CASSPDPTGPTEAFF. V is TRBV2 and J is TRBJ1-1; 7 positions match TRBD1. This CDR3 comprises 15 residues. Germline CDR1 SNHLY, CDR2 FYNNEI. Trimming at V came to 5 bases and at J to 4 bases, leaving 10 bases not matched to a gene.

This clonotype was seen a single time. The conserved phenylalanine or tryptophan normally closing the CDR3 is absent here, so this likely arose from a read error. This chain uses TRBV12-3 or TRBV12-4 with TRBJ2-7; a possible D gene is TRBD1 (6 bases). The CDR3 is made up of 13 amino acids. The DNA of the CDR3 is TGTGCCACCAGTGATTTTACAGGGCGCGAGCAGTACCTC. It encodes CATSDFTGREQYL.

The chain carries TRBV3-1 and TRBJ2-7, with 9 positions matching TRBD1. J lost 3 bases, V lost 3 bases, and 12 bases had no gene match. The CDR3 runs 17 residues. The germline V gene encodes CDR1 LGHDT and CDR2 YNNKEL (reference sequence). The CDR3 region is CASSHQTGTGYRYEQYF. The CDR3 bases are TGTGCCAGCAGCCACCAAACCGGGACAGGGTATCGCTACGAGCAGTACTTC.

The rearrangement joins TRBV20-1 to TRBJ1-5, with D maybe TRBD1 (6 bases). This CDR3 is 18 amino acids long. Per the germline V gene, CDR1 is DFQATT and CDR2 is SNEGSKA (reference sequence). With 2 bases removed from V and 0 bases from J, the gap between germline ends came to 20 bases. CDR3 amino acids: CSARLPGQGFYSNQPQHF. CDR3 DNA: TGCAGTGCTAGATTACCGGGACAAGGATTTTATAGCAATCAGCCCCAGCATTTT.

The chain has TRBV6-5 and TRBJ2-5; TRBD1 matches at 8 bases. V lost 2 bases and J lost 6; bases outside the gene matches: 8. This CDR3 spans 15 amino acids. Germline-derived CDR1 and CDR2 are MNHEY and SVGAGI. The CDR3 loop is CASSYEAGGGQTQYF. The CDR3 DNA sequence: TGTGCCAGCAGTTACGAGGCAGGGGGCGGACAGACCCAGTACTTC.

V usage is TRBV11-2 and J usage is TRBJ1-1, with no clear D. In germline, CDR1 is SGHAT, CDR2 FQNNGV. The CDR3 loop spans 12 amino acids. Trimming pared 5 bases from V and 4 bases from J, leaving 8 bases between. CDR3 protein: CASSPSFTEAFF. CDR3 nucleotides: TGTGCCAGCAGCCCATCGTTCACTGAAGCTTTCTTT.

This clonotype occurred a few times. The chain joins TRBV2 to TRBJ1-2, with D possibly being TRBD1 (5 bases). CDR1 SNHLY and CDR2 FYNNEI come from the germline V gene. The V end was cut by 4 bases, the J end by 6 bases, with 18 bases between. This CDR3 is built from 15 residues. Here the CDR3 DNA reads TGTGCCAGCAGTGTGGGGCAAGGGGCGCGGGATGGCTACACCTTC. Amino acid sequence: CASSVGQGARDGYTF.

The chain combines TRBV27 with TRBJ2-7; D might be TRBD2 (6 bases). In germline, CDR1 is MNHEY, CDR2 SMNVEV (reference sequence). There are 14 residues in the CDR3. Between the trimmed V and J ends, which lost 3 bases and 4 bases, there was a span of 13 bases. In DNA form, the CDR3 reads TGTGCCAGCAGTTTTTTAGCGGAAAATTACGAGCAGTACTTC. Encoded protein: CASSFLAENYEQYF.

This clonotype was seen only a few times. V usage is TRBV9 and J usage is TRBJ2-7; TRBD1 matches at 8 bases. The CDR3 has 17 amino acids. Per the germline V gene, CDR1 is SGDLS and CDR2 is YYNGEE. Trimming at V came to 0 bases and at J to 6 bases, leaving 14 bases not matched to a gene. The CDR3 sequence is CASSVGLGGQGVAEQYF. CDR3 nucleotides: TGTGCCAGCAGCGTAGGATTAGGAGGACAGGGTGTTGCCGAGCAGTACTTC.

This clonotype was seen ten or more times. The rearrangement joins TRBV15 to TRBJ1-2; D not certain. V was pared by 1 base and J by 9 bases, with 9 bases between. The CDR3 spans 12 residues. The germline gives CDR1 LNHNV, CDR2 YYDKDF (reference sequence). This chain's CDR3 is CATSRAGRSYTF. In nucleotides, the CDR3 is TGTGCCACCAGCAGAGCCGGCAGGAGCTACACCTTC.

This clonotype showed up many times. This chain connects TRBV7-2 to TRBJ2-5; D is ambiguous. Germline CDR1 is SGHTA and CDR2 is FQGNSA. V lost 3 bases and J lost 3, with 11 bases in between. This CDR3 has 14 amino acids. CDR3 DNA: TGTGCCAGCAGCTTCCGACGCGGAGAAGAGACCCAGTACTTC. As protein: CASSFRRGEETQYF.

The chain couples TRBV19 to TRBJ2-2, with 9 bases lining up with TRBD1. Losses at the gene ends were 3 bases for V and 7 bases for J; bases not matched to a gene: 9. Germline V CDR1 and CDR2: LNHDA, SQIVND (reference sequence). This CDR3 region has 16 residues. CDR3: CASSMKGTGRGGELFF. The CDR3 bases are TGTGCCAGTAGTATGAAGGGGACAGGGAGGGGCGGGGAGCTGTTTTTT.

This clonotype was counted at least ten times. This rearrangement joins TRBV6-2 or TRBV6-3 to TRBJ1-1; D remains ambiguous. The ends were cut back, 0 bases at V and 3 bases at J, with 14 bases in the middle. The germline V gene encodes CDR1 MNHEY and CDR2 SVGEGT. The CDR3 runs to 16 residues. This CDR3 is CASSYSRLSIDTEAFF. CDR3 bases: TGTGCCAGCAGTTACTCGAGATTATCAATCGACACTGAAGCTTTCTTT.

CDR3 loop: CATRPPTGQNTGELFF. CDR3 coding DNA: TGTGCCACCAGACCCCCGACAGGTCAGAACACCGGGGAGCTGTTTTTT. The chain joins TRBV12-3 or TRBV12-4 to TRBJ2-2; possibly TRBD1 for D (6 bases). Deletions cut 10 bases from V and 1 base from J, with 19 bases between. CDR3 length: 16 amino acids.

This clonotype was found a few times. The chain carries TRBV20-1 and TRBJ1-5; D may be TRBD1 (6 bases). The V end lost 6 bases, the J end lost 4 bases, and 16 bases lay between the germline ends. Germline CDR1 is DFQATT and CDR2 is SNEGSKA (reference sequence). CDR3 length: 14 amino acids. CDR3 bases: TGCAGTGCAACCACAGGGTGGGGAAATCAGCCCCAGCATTTT. Translating gives CSATTGWGNQPQHF.

This clonotype occurred a few times. This chain links TRBV5-1 with TRBJ2-2; 10 bases are shared with TRBD2. The junction had 4 bases not matched to a gene; V was cut back by 6 bases and J by 5 bases. CDR1 is SGHRS and CDR2 is YFSETQ in the germline V gene. There are 14 residues in the CDR3. In DNA, the CDR3 is TGCGCCAGCAATAAAGCGGGAGGGACCGGGGAGCTGTTTTTT. Protein: CASNKAGGTGELFF.

CDR3 coding DNA: TGTGCCAGCAGTTTCCAATCAGCCGGGACAGGGGGCACTGAAGCTTTCTTT. The encoded protein is CASSFQSAGTGGTEAFF. The rearrangement joins TRBV12-3 or TRBV12-4 to TRBJ1-1; 11 bases fit TRBD1. The V segment lost 3 bases and the J segment 4 bases; nucleotides outside the gene matches: 10. This CDR3 is 17 amino acids long.

A few counts support this clonotype. The rearrangement uses TRBV5-1 and TRBJ2-7, with D uncertain. This CDR3 contains 12 residues. The germline V gene has CDR1 SGHRS and CDR2 YFSETQ. The germline V and J ends were trimmed by 0 bases and 12 bases, with 13 bases remaining between them. The CDR3 DNA sequence: TGCGCCAGCAGCTTGGTCCTGGATAGGTTGTACTTC. Amino acids: CASSLVLDRLYF.

This clonotype has ten or more counts. The chain uses TRBV20-1 and TRBJ2-7; 11 bases are shared with TRBD2. V lost 7 bases to trimming and J lost 0 bases; unmatched junction nucleotides: 11. The V gene's germline CDR1 is DFQATT and CDR2 SNEGSKA (reference sequence). This CDR3 contains 16 residues. Here the CDR3 reads CSVARQTSGISYEQYF. The CDR3 nucleotides are TGCAGTGTCGCGCGGCAGACTAGCGGGATCTCCTACGAGCAGTACTTC.

This clonotype was detected a few times. The chain uses TRBV4-3 and TRBJ2-7; D perhaps matches TRBD2 (6 bases). CDR3 size: 15 residues. Per the germline V gene, CDR1 is LGHNA and CDR2 is YSLEER. Trimming took off 0 bases at V and 8 bases at J, with 17 bases between the two ends. The CDR3 is CASSQDSGDPFQQYF. The CDR3 nucleotides read TGCGCCAGCAGCCAAGACTCGGGGGACCCTTTTCAGCAGTACTTC.

J is TRBJ1-1 and V is TRBV15; tentatively, D is TRBD1 (5 bases). The ends were cut back, 0 bases at V and 0 bases at J, with 14 bases in the middle. This CDR3 is built from 17 residues. Germline V gene lookup returns CDR1 LNHNV and CDR2 YYDKDF (reference sequence). The CDR3, as DNA: TGTGCCACCAGCAGAGATTCTCGGGGGTTTTTGAACACTGAAGCTTTCTTT. The encoded protein is CATSRDSRGFLNTEAFF.